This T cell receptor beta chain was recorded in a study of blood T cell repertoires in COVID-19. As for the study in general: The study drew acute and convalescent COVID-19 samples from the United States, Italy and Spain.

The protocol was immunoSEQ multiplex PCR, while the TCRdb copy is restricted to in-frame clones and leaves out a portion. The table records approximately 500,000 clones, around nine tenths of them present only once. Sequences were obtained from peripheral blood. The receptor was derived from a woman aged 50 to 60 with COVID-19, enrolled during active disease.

CDR3 nucleotide sequence: TGTGCCAGCAGCGGGGGACTAGGGACAGATACGCAGTATTTT. It codes for CASSGGLGTDTQYF. The V gene is TRBV9, the J gene TRBJ2-3; 8 positions agree with TRBD2. This CDR3 has 14 residues. The ends lost 3 bases at V and 3 bases at J; junction bases unmatched: 3. Germline V lookup: CDR1 SGDLS, CDR2 YYNGEE.